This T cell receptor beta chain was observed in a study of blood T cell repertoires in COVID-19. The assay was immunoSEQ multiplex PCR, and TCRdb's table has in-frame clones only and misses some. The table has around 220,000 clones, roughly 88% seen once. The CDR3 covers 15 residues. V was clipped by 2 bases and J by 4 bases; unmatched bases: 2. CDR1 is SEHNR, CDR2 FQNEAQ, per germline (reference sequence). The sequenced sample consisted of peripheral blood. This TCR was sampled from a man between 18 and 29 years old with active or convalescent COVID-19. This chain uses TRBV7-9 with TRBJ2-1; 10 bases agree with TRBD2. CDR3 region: CASSLIAGGYNEQFF. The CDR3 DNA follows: TGTGCCAGCAGCTTAATAGCGGGGGGATACAATGAGCAGTTCTTC.